This T cell receptor beta chain was sequenced during a study of blood T cell repertoires in COVID-19. Across the whole study: The United States, Italy and Spain were the sources of the acute and convalescent COVID-19 samples. PBMCs, B-cell-depleted T cells, or T cells were the source of the cDNA or gDNA that made up the material.

Source study methods: Reference gene primer amplification yielded estimated nucleated cell counts. Clones were sequenced by immunoSEQ multiplex PCR, and TCRdb holds only the in-frame ones, with some missing. V and J calls and clone size are copied from that table; D and trimming were computed from the DNA. Of 35,000 to 55,000 clones in the sample, approximately 88% were seen once. Trimming at V came to 0 bases and at J to 4 bases, leaving 10 bases not matched to a gene. Germline CDR1 and CDR2: SQVTM and ANQGSEA. The CDR3 has 16 residues. This clone was found once. This receptor was identified in a human donor in a cohort sampled during active COVID-19. The chain joins TRBV29-1 to TRBJ1-1, with 8 bases aligning to TRBD1. What was sequenced was peripheral blood. Written as DNA, the CDR3 is TGCAGCGTTGAAGATATCGCAGGGGGCAGGGGCACTGAAGCTTTCTTT. It codes for CSVEDIAGGRGTEAFF.